This T cell receptor beta chain comes out of a study of blood T cell repertoires in COVID-19. The wider study: The analysed material was cDNA or gDNA that came from T cells, B-cell-depleted T cells, or PBMCs.

As originally analysed: Amplifying reference gene primers gave estimates of nucleated cell counts. Method: immunoSEQ multiplex PCR; TCRdb's copy keeps in-frame clones and lacks some. V, J and clone size are those of that table, while D and trimming were read from the DNA. The data contain fewer than 250,000 clones, more than 80% of them seen just once; the ten biggest clones take up around 5.5%. V lost 6 bases to trimming and J lost 5 bases; unmatched junction nucleotides: 12. CDR3 size: 16 residues. Germline-derived CDR1 and CDR2 are WNHNN and SYGVQD (reference sequence). V and J are TRBV10-1 and TRBJ2-5, with TRBD1 matching 10 bases. Specimen: peripheral blood. This clonotype was sampled from a human donor in a cohort sampled during active COVID-19. CDR3 in amino acids: CASSPGQGIPSETQYF. The CDR3, as DNA: TGCGCCAGCAGCCCGGGACAGGGGATACCAAGTGAGACCCAGTACTTC.